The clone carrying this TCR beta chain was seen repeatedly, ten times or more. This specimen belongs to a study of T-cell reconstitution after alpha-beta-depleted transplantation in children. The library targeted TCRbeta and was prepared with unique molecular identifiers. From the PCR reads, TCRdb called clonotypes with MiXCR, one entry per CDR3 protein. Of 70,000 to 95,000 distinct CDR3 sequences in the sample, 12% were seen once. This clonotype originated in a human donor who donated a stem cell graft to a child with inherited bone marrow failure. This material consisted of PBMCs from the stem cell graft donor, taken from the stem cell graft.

For the CDR3, the DNA is TGTGCCATCAGTGAGATAATAGCGGCGTACAATGAGCAGTTCTTC. Protein: CAISEIIAAYNEQFF. This rearrangement joins TRBV10-3 to TRBJ2-1; weak D call: TRBD2 (6 bases). Per the germline V gene, CDR1 is ENHRY and CDR2 is SYGVKD. Trimming removed 2 bases at V and 4 bases at J, with 12 bases between. CDR3 length: 15 amino acids.